What follows are 28 T cell receptor beta chains derived from one specimen sequenced in a study of radiotherapy plus CTLA-4 blockade in lung cancer. The method was immunoSEQ multiplex PCR; TCRdb's version includes in-frame clones alone and lacks a portion of them. The sample has approximately 80,000 clones; under 75% are singletons. The sequences come from peripheral blood, collected from a patient treated with radiotherapy plus ipilimumab. The source is a human donor with non-small cell lung cancer whose response to radiotherapy plus ipilimumab could not be evaluated.

This chain connects TRBV7-2 to TRBJ2-3, with TRBD2 matching 10 bases. Germline V gene lookup returns CDR1 SGHTA and CDR2 FQGNSA. This CDR3 has 16 residues. V gave up 3 bases and J gave up 0 bases; unmatched junction bases: 3. The CDR3 coding sequence is TGTGCCAGCAGCTTTAAAGCGGGGGGGAGCACAGATACGCAGTATTTT. It encodes CASSFKAGGSTDTQYF.

The J gene is TRBJ1-2, the V gene TRBV30; 10 bases map to TRBD1. There are 12 residues in the CDR3. Germline trimming cut 6 bases from V and 4 bases from J; bases unmatched to any gene: 2. Germline CDR1 and CDR2: GTSNPN and SVGIG (reference sequence). The CDR3 loop reads CACRDRGYGYTF. The CDR3 DNA reads TGTGCCTGCCGGGACAGGGGCTATGGCTACACCTTC.

This clone was seen ten or more times. The chain has TRBV7-9 and TRBJ2-3, with D possibly matching TRBD2 (6 bases). Per the germline V gene, CDR1 is SEHNR and CDR2 is FQNEAQ (reference sequence). The V end lost 1 base, the J end lost 4 bases, and 6 bases lay between the germline ends. This CDR3 spans 13 amino acids. CDR3 DNA sequence: TGTGCCAGCAGCTTAGGCGGGGCAGATACGCAGTATTTT. It codes for CASSLGGADTQYF.

This clone was detected once. The V gene is TRBV19, the J gene TRBJ1-2; 10 bases align to TRBD1. CDR3 length: 15 amino acids. Germline trimming cut 7 bases from V and 2 bases from J; bases unmatched to any gene: 7. The germline V gene encodes CDR1 LNHDA and CDR2 SQIVND (reference sequence). The CDR3 sequence is CASKEAGQGNYGYTF. CDR3 bases: TGTGCCAGTAAGGAGGCGGGACAGGGGAACTATGGCTACACCTTC.

The V and J genes are TRBV6-1 and TRBJ2-3, with TRBD2 matching over 12 bases. CDR1 is MNHNS and CDR2 is SASEGT in the germline V gene. This CDR3 spans 17 amino acids. V trimming: 4 bases; J trimming: 3 bases; junction bases outside the gene matches: 8. The CDR3 sequence: CASSGLAGGWGTDTQYF. The CDR3 nucleotides read TGTGCCAGCAGTGGTCTAGCGGGAGGGTGGGGTACAGATACGCAGTATTTT.

The gene calls are TRBV30 and TRBJ1-6; D call uncertain. CDR3 length equals 14 residues. CDR1 and CDR2 (germline): GTSNPN, SVGIG (reference sequence). Between the trimmed V and J ends, which lost 1 base and 8 bases, there was a span of 12 bases. CDR3 amino acids: CAWSEPGSYSPLHF. CDR3 bases: TGTGCCTGGAGTGAACCCGGGAGCTATTCACCCCTCCACTTT.

This clone was detected a few times. The chain couples TRBV5-1 to TRBJ2-3, with TRBD2 identical over 9 bases. Losses at the gene ends were 0 bases for V and 3 bases for J; bases not matched to a gene: 5. CDR1 is SGHRS and CDR2 is YFSETQ in the germline V gene. There are 16 residues in the CDR3. The CDR3 DNA follows: TGCGCCAGCAGCTTGGGGTCTAGCGGGATTACAGATACGCAGTATTTT. Amino acid sequence: CASSLGSSGITDTQYF.

The chain couples TRBV4-2 to TRBJ2-1; TRBD2 aligns across 11 bases. Germline trimming cut 0 bases from V and 4 bases from J; bases unmatched to any gene: 5. The CDR3 runs to 17 residues. In germline, CDR1 is LGHNA, CDR2 YNFKEQ. CDR3: CASSQELAGDRYNEQFF. CDR3 sequence (DNA): TGTGCCAGCAGCCAAGAACTAGCGGGAGACCGATACAATGAGCAGTTCTTC.

The chain links TRBV27 to TRBJ1-6; D is uncertain. The V end was cut by 5 bases, the J end by 0 bases, with 11 bases between. CDR3 length equals 16 residues. Per the germline V gene, CDR1 is MNHEY and CDR2 is SMNVEV (reference sequence). The CDR3 DNA sequence: TGTGCCAGCAGTCCCTCCGCGGGCTCCTATAATTCACCCCTCCACTTT. Translated: CASSPSAGSYNSPLHF.

This clone is labeled as medium-sized. The chain joins TRBV19 to TRBJ1-4; a possible D gene is TRBD1 (5 bases). V was clipped by 3 bases and J by 2 bases, with 7 bases between them. Per the germline V gene, CDR1 is LNHDA and CDR2 is SQIVND (reference sequence). The length of the CDR3 is 14 residues. The CDR3: CASSMTVTNEKLFF. CDR3 nucleotide sequence: TGTGCCAGTAGTATGACAGTTACTAATGAAAAACTGTTTTTT.

The V gene is TRBV6-5, the J gene TRBJ2-5; TRBD1 matches 10 bases. With V trimmed by 2 bases and J by 3 bases, 3 bases remained unmatched. This CDR3 has 15 amino acids. Germline-derived CDR1 and CDR2 are MNHEY and SVGAGI. CDR3 region: CASSYRDRGKETQYF. The CDR3 nucleotides read TGTGCCAGCAGTTACCGGGACAGGGGAAAAGAGACCCAGTACTTC.

The chain couples TRBV5-1 to TRBJ1-6; TRBD1 aligns across 7 bases. The length of the CDR3 is 15 residues. CDR1 is SGHRS and CDR2 is YFSETQ in the germline V gene. The V and J ends lost 4 bases and 5 bases, in that order; junction bases with no gene match: 6. In nucleotides, the CDR3 is TGCGCCAGCAGCGAGAGACAGGGCGATAATTCACCCCTCCACTTT. This translates into CASSERQGDNSPLHF.

J is TRBJ2-3 and V is TRBV7-9; 13 bases map to TRBD2. The CDR3 runs 16 residues. Germline CDR1 reads SEHNR; CDR2 reads FQNEAQ (reference sequence). The trim removed 5 bases at V and 6 bases at J, leaving 8 bases unmatched. Written as DNA, the CDR3 is TGTGCCAGCAGCCCAGGACTAGCGGGAGAGAAGGATACGCAGTATTTT. Encoded protein: CASSPGLAGEKDTQYF.

The J gene is TRBJ1-1, the V gene TRBV28; perhaps TRBD1 as D (6 bases). The germline gives CDR1 MDHEN, CDR2 SYDVKM. V was cut by 7 bases and J by 11 bases, with 41 bases left in between. The CDR3 has 20 residues. The CDR3 nucleotides are TGTGCCAGCACCAGATTTGGGAGGGGACGGCGAAAGGGGGATTATGATTGGGCTTTCTTT. Translated: CASTRFGRGRRKGDYDWAFF. The whole variable domain, remainder taken from reference TRBV28 and TRBJ1-1, is DVKVTQSSRYLVKRTGEKVFLECVQDMDHENMFWYRQDPGLGLRLIYFSYDVKMKEKGDIPEGYSVSREKKERFSLILESASTNQTSMYLCASTRFGRGRRKGDYDWAFFGQGTRLTVV.

This chain connects TRBV6-6 to TRBJ2-1, with D possibly TRBD1 on 5 matching bases. Germline V gene sequence: CDR1 MNHNY, CDR2 SVGAGI (reference sequence). CDR3 size: 12 residues. Trimming pared 7 bases from V and 10 bases from J, leaving 14 bases between. CDR3 nucleotides: TGTGCCAGCAAAAAAGGGGTATCAGAGCAGTTCTTC. Protein sequence: CASKKGVSEQFF.

J is TRBJ2-6 and V is TRBV19; 10 bases match TRBD1. CDR1 and CDR2 (germline): LNHDA, SQIVND (reference sequence). This CDR3 has 16 amino acids. The ends lost 7 bases at V and 2 bases at J; junction bases unmatched: 5. CDR3 nucleotides: TGTGCCAGTACCTGGACAGGGGGGACTGGGGCCAACGTCCTGACTTTC. Its protein is CASTWTGGTGANVLTF.

At least ten counts were recorded for this clone. Other DNA sequences in this sample translate to the same CDR3. This chain links TRBV6-5 with TRBJ1-2; D may be TRBD1 (5 bases). V gave up 6 bases and J gave up 1 base, with 9 bases separating them. In germline, CDR1 is MNHEY, CDR2 SVGAGI. This CDR3 spans 13 amino acids. Here the CDR3 reads CASRPGGNYGYTF. The CDR3 region has the DNA TGTGCCAGCAGGCCCGGGGGTAACTATGGCTACACCTTC.

This clone was seen ten or more times. The chain joins TRBV5-1 to TRBJ1-1, with 10 bases matching TRBD1. CDR1 is SGHRS and CDR2 is YFSETQ in the germline V gene. The V and J ends lost 3 bases and 1 base, in that order; junction bases with no gene match: 6. The length of the CDR3 is 16 residues. The CDR3 loop is CASSWDRGGGNTEAFF. The DNA of the CDR3 is TGCGCCAGCAGCTGGGACAGGGGAGGAGGGAACACTGAAGCTTTCTTT.

The table lists this clone with a count of one. This specimen includes other DNA sequences encoding the same CDR3. This rearrangement joins TRBV23-1 to TRBJ1-2; D gene uncertain. TRBV23-1 is reported as an ORF; its role is uncertain. The CDR3 is 19 amino acids. V dropped 2 bases and J dropped 0 bases, with 22 bases sitting between them. CDR3 sequence (DNA): TGCGCCAGCAGTCAACACGGGAAGGTGGTAATTGCGGCTAACTATGGCTACACCTTC. Its protein product is CASSQHGKVVIAANYGYTF.

In its sample, this clone was seen once. This rearrangement joins TRBV10-3 to TRBJ2-6, with TRBD1 identical over 10 bases. V lost 6 bases, J lost 3 bases, and 8 bases stayed unmatched. CDR1 is ENHRY and CDR2 is SYGVKD in the germline V gene. The CDR3 sequence is 17 residues long. The CDR3 reads CAIRGTGEKDGANVLTF. CDR3 nucleotide sequence: TGTGCCATCAGGGGGACAGGGGAAAAGGATGGGGCCAACGTCCTGACTTTC.

This clone occurred once. This chain joins TRBV6-5 and TRBJ1-1; weak D call: TRBD1 (5 bases). V was shortened by 11 bases and J by 1 base, with 14 bases between the two germline ends. Germline V lookup: CDR1 MNHEY, CDR2 SVGAGI. CDR3 length: 13 residues. The CDR3 sequence is CAATGGSNTEAFF. The CDR3 region has the DNA TGTGCCGCCACGGGGGGATCGAACACTGAAGCTTTCTTT.

V usage is TRBV7-3 and J usage is TRBJ2-5; 7 nucleotides agree with TRBD2. Trimming at V came to 2 bases and at J to 0 bases, leaving 3 bases not matched to a gene. CDR1 and CDR2 (germline): SGHTA, FQGTGA. The CDR3 is 15 amino acids. The CDR3 is CASSLGGSDQETQYF. The CDR3, as DNA: TGTGCCAGCAGCTTAGGCGGGAGCGACCAAGAGACCCAGTACTTC.

The rearrangement joins TRBV5-4 to TRBJ1-2; 12 bases match TRBD1. Per the germline V gene, CDR1 is SGHNT and CDR2 is YYREEE (reference sequence). V shed 4 bases, J shed 2 bases, and the junction held 3 bases outside the gene matches. This CDR3 contains 15 residues. In DNA form, the CDR3 reads TGTGCCAGCAGCGATGGGACAGGGGGCAACTATGGCTACACCTTC. Residues: CASSDGTGGNYGYTF.

This clone appeared a single time. The CDR3 sequence is CASRDTSGKMEQFF. CDR3 sequence (DNA): TGTGCCAGCAGGGATACTAGCGGGAAAATGGAGCAGTTCTTC. The rearrangement links TRBV7-3 to TRBJ2-1; TRBD2 aligns across 10 bases. From germline, CDR1 is SGHTA and CDR2 FQGTGA. J gave up 10 bases and V 6 bases, and 9 bases lay outside the gene matches. The CDR3 totals 14 residues.

This sequence joins TRBV4-3 and TRBJ1-5; TRBD1 might be the D (5 bases). This CDR3 spans 15 amino acids. Looked up from germline, CDR1 is LGHNA and CDR2 is YSLEER. V gave up 0 bases and J gave up 5 bases, with 11 bases separating them. This chain's CDR3 is CASSQDLGDYQPQHF. The CDR3 DNA sequence: TGCGCCAGCAGCCAAGATCTAGGGGATTATCAGCCCCAGCATTTT.

This clone was observed a few times. J is TRBJ2-7 and V is TRBV19; TRBD2 matches at 8 bases. CDR1 LNHDA and CDR2 SQIVND come from the germline V gene (reference sequence). J gave up 1 base and V 3 bases, and 14 bases lay outside the gene matches. The CDR3 runs 18 residues. As DNA, the CDR3 is TGTGCCAGTAGTATTAAATTCGGGGGGGATTCATGGTCCTACGAGCAGTACTTC. This translates into CASSIKFGGDSWSYEQYF. Combining the CDR3 with reference TRBV19 and TRBJ2-7 gives the whole variable domain DGGITQSPKYLFRKEGQNVTLSCEQNLNHDAMYWYRQDPGQGLRLIYYSQIVNDFQKGDIAEGYSVSREKKESFPLTVTSAQKNPTAFYLCASSIKFGGDSWSYEQYFGPGTRLTVT.

This sequence joins TRBV6-6 and TRBJ1-4; D remains ambiguous. The germline gives CDR1 MNHNY, CDR2 SVGAGI (reference sequence). V lost 0 bases, J lost 11 bases, and 10 bases lay in between. The CDR3 is made up of 13 amino acids. DNA of the CDR3: TGTGCCAGCAGTTACTCTTCGGGCGGGAAACTGTTTTTT. Its protein product is CASSYSSGGKLFF.

The V and J genes are TRBV9 and TRBJ2-1, with 7 bases aligning to TRBD1. Germline V gene lookup returns CDR1 SGDLS and CDR2 YYNGEE. This CDR3 region has 13 residues. With V trimmed by 4 bases and J by 3 bases, 1 base remained unmatched. The CDR3 DNA follows: TGTGCCAGCAGCCGGGACAGCTACAATGAGCAGTTCTTC. Protein sequence: CASSRDSYNEQFF. The full variable domain, its missing parts supplied by reference TRBV9 and TRBJ2-1, is DSGVTQTPKHLITATGQRVTLRCSPRSGDLSVYWYQQSLDQGLQFLIQYYNGEERAKGNILERFSAQQFPDLHSELNLSSLELGDSALYFCASSRDSYNEQFFGPGTRLTVL.